The present T cell receptor (beta chain) was sequenced within a study of CD8 T cells in Susac syndrome. After extraction with the RNeasy kit, about 0.5 to 1 ug of the RNA was reverse transcribed using random hexamers. MiXCR, run by TCRdb on the immunoSEQ multiplex PCR reads, gives a single entry per CDR3 protein. The sample lists around 200,000 distinct CDR3 sequences, more than 85% occurring once. V was pared by 4 bases and J by 4 bases, with 9 bases between. This CDR3 region has 13 residues. This chain connects TRBV12-3 or TRBV12-4 to TRBJ2-3; D is undetermined. The specimen sequenced was CD4+ T cells from PBMCs. This TCR was recovered from a human donor with multiple sclerosis. CDR3 DNA sequence: TGTGCCAGCAGTTCGGCGTTGGCAGATACGCAGTATTTT. Amino acid sequence: CASSSALADTQYF.